This note documents a single T cell receptor (beta chain) sequence. This sample was included in a study of blood T cell repertoires in COVID-19. Study in general: The origin of the acute and convalescent COVID-19 samples was the United States, Italy and Spain.

Enrolment of Seattle patients took place during active infection, and they were followed longitudinally. Source study methods: How many nucleated cells were present was estimated from reference gene primer amplification. TCRdb's copy holds only in-frame clones and misses some; the assay was immunoSEQ multiplex PCR. V, J and clone size were drawn from that table, and D and trimming were deduced from the DNA. The sample has more than 150,000 clones; 81% are singletons. The junction had 9 bases not matched to a gene; V was cut back by 5 bases and J by 4 bases. CDR3 size: 16 residues. Looked up from germline, CDR1 is SEHNR and CDR2 is FQNEAQ (reference sequence).

The chain recombines TRBV7-9 with TRBJ2-2, with 8 bases aligning to TRBD2. The source is a woman aged 80 or older with COVID-19, enrolled during active disease. Sequencing was carried out using peripheral blood. CDR3 sequence: CASSPYGGASTGELFF. The CDR3, as DNA: TGTGCCAGCAGCCCCTACGGGGGGGCCAGCACCGGGGAGCTGTTTTTT.